This TCR beta chain was sequenced during a study of T-cell reconstitution after alpha-beta-depleted transplantation in children. Study conclusions and caveats: Reported findings indicate that, about two months after transplant, alpha-beta T cells came from several hundred expanded clones, which were derived from non-depleted graft cells. One year after transplant, T-cell counts and diversity came mostly from newly produced T cells.

Worth noting for this clonotype: Its antigen is undetermined.

Unique molecular identifiers were used to barcode this TCRbeta library. TCRdb redid the calling of the PCR reads with MiXCR, one entry per CDR3 protein. The top ten hold approximately 11% of the sample, which has 250,000 to 400,000 distinct CDR3 sequences, more than 20% seen once. The CDR3 is made up of 14 amino acids. The germline V and J ends were trimmed by 2 bases and 3 bases, with 11 bases remaining between them. Germline V gene data show CDR1 as KGHSH and CDR2 as LQKENI. This receptor was taken from a male patient aged 10-17 years who had a stem cell transplant for acute lymphoblastic leukemia, so the T cells may come from the graft donor. This sequence joins TRBV18 and TRBJ2-7, with D possibly called TRBD1 or TRBD2 (5 bases each). The specimen comprised PBMCs, mostly from graft donor cells, sampled 180 days after TCRalphabeta/CD19-depleted stem cell transplant. The CDR3: CASSPARDHYEQYF. CDR3 coding DNA: TGTGCCAGCTCACCAGCCCGGGACCACTACGAGCAGTACTTC.